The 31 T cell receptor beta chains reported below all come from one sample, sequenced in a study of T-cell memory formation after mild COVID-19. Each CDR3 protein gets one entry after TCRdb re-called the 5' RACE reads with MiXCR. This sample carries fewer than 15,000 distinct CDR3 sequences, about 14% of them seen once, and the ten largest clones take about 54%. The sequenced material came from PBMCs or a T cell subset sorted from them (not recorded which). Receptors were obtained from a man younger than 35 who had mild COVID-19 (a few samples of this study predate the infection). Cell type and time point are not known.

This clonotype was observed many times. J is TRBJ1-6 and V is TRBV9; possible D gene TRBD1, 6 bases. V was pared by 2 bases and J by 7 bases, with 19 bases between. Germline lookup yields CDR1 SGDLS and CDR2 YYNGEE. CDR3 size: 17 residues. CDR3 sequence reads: CASSVGQGHGGNSPLHF. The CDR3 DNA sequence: TGTGCCAGCAGCGTTGGGCAGGGGCATGGGGGCAATTCACCCCTCCACTTT.

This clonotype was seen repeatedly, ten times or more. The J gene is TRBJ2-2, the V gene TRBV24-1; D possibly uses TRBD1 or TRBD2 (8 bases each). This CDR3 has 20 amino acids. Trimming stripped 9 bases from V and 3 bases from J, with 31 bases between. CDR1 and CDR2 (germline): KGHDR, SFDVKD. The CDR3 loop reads CATRHRDRMVAGPYTGELFF. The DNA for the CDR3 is TGTGCCACCCGACACCGGGACAGGATGGTAGCGGGGCCCTACACCGGGGAGCTGTTTTTT.

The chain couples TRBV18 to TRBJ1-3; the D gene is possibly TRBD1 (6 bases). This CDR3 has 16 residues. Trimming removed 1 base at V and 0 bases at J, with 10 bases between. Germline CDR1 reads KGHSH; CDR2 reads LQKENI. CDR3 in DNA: TGTGCCAGCTCACCACAGCAGGGGTCCTCTGGAAACACCATATATTTT. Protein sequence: CASSPQQGSSGNTIYF.

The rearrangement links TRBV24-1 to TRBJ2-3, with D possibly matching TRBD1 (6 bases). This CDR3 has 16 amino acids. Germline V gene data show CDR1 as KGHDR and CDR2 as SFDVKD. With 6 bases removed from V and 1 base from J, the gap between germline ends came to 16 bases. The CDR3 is CATSSTGLARTDTQYF. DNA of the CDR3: TGTGCCACCAGTTCTACAGGGCTAGCACGCACAGATACGCAGTATTTT.

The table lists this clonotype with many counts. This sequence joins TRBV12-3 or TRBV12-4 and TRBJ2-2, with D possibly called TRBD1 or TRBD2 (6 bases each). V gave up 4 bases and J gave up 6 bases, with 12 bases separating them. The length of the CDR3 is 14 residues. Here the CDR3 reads CASSWGAPPGELFF. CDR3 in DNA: TGTGCCAGCAGTTGGGGGGCGCCTCCCGGGGAGCTGTTTTTT.

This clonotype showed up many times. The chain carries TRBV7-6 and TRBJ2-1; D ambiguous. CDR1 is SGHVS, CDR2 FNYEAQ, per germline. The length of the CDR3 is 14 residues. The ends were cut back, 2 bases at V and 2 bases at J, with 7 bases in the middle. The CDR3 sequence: CASSLFRAYNEQFF. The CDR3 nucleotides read TGTGCCAGCAGCTTATTCCGAGCCTACAATGAGCAGTTCTTC. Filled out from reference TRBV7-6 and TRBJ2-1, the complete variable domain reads GAGVSQSPRYKVTKRGQDVALRCDPISGHVSLYWYRQALGQGPEFLTYFNYEAQQDKSGLPNDRFSAERPEGSISTLTIQRTEQRDSAMYRCASSLFRAYNEQFFGPGTRLTVL.

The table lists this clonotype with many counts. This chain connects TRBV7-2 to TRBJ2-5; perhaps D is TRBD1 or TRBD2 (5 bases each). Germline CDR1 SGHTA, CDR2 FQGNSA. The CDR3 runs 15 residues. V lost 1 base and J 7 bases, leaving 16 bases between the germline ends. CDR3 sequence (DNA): TGTGCCAGCAGCTTAGGGGGCGGGCCCATAGGGACCCAGTACTTC. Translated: CASSLGGGPIGTQYF. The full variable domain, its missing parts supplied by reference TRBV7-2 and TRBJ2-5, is GAGVSQSPSNKVTEKGKDVELRCDPISGHTALYWYRQSLGQGLEFLIYFQGNSAPDKSGLPSDRFSAERTGGSVSTLTIQRTQQEDSAVYLCASSLGGGPIGTQYFGPGTRLLVL.

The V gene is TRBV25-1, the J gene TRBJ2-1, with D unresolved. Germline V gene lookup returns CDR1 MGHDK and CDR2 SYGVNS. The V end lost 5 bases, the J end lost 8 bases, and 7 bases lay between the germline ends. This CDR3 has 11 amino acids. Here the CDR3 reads CASSLRDEQFF. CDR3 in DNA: TGTGCCAGCAGTTTAAGGGATGAGCAGTTCTTC.

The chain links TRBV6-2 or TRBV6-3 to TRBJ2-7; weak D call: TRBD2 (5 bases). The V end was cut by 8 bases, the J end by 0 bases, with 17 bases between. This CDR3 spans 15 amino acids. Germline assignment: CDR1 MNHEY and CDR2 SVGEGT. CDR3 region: CASSLGGRSSYEQYV. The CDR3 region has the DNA TGTGCCAGCTCCTTGGGCGGGCGGAGCTCCTACGAGCAGTACGTC.

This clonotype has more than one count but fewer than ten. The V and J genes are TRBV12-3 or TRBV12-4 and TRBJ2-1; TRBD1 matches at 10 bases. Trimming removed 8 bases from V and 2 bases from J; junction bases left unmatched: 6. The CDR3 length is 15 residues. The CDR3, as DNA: TGTGCCAGCGCTGGGACAGGGGAGGCCTACAATGAGCAGTTCTTC. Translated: CASAGTGEAYNEQFF.

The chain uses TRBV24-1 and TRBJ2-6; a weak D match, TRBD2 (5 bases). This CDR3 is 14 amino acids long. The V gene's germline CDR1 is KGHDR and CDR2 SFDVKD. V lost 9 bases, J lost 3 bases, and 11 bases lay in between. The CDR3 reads CATGRAGGANVLTF. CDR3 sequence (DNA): TGTGCCACCGGCCGGGCGGGTGGGGCCAACGTCCTGACTTTC.

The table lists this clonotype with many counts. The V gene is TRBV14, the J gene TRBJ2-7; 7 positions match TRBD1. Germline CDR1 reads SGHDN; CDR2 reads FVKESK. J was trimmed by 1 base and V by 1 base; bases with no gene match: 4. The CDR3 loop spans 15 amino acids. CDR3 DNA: TGTGCCAGCAGCCAAGCCCCAGGGGGATCCTACGAGCAGTACGTC. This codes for CASSQAPGGSYEQYV.

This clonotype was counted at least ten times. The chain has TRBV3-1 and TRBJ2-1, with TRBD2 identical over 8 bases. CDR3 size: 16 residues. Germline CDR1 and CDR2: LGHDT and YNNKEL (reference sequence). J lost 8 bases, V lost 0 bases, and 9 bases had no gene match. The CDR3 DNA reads TGTGCCAGCAGCCAAGAATCACGGGGGGGTGACGATGAGCAGTTCTTC. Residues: CASSQESRGGDDEQFF.

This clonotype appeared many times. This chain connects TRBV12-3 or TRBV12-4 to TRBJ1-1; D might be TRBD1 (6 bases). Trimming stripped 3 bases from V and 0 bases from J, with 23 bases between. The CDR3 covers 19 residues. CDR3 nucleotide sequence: TGTGCCAGCAGTTTGGCCCCCGGGACACGCGCTGCAGTGAACACTGAAGCTTTCTTT. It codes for CASSLAPGTRAAVNTEAFF.

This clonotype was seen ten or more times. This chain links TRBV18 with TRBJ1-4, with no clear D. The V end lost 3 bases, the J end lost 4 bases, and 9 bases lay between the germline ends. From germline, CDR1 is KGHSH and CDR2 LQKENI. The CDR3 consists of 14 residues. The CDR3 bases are TGTGCCAGCTCACCGGCGGACGGTAATGAAAAACTGTTTTTT. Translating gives CASSPADGNEKLFF.

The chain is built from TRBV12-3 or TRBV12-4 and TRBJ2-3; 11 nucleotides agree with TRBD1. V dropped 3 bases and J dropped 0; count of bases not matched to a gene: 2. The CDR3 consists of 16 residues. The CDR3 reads CASSFGTGGSTDTQYF. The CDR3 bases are TGTGCCAGCAGTTTCGGGACAGGGGGTAGCACAGATACGCAGTATTTT.

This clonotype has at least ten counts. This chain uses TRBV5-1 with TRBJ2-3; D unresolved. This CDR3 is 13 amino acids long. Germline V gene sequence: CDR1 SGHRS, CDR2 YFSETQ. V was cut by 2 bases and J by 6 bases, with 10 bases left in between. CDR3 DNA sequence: TGCGCCAGCAGCTTTATCAGCTCCGATACGCAGTATTTT. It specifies CASSFISSDTQYF.

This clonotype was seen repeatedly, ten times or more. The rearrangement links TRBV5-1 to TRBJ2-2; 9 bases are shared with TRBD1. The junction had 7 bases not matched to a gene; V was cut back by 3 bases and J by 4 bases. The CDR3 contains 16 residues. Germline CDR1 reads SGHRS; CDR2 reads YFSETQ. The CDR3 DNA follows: TGCGCCAGCAGCTCGACAGGGGGTCGGAGCACCGGGGAGCTGTTTTTT. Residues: CASSSTGGRSTGELFF.

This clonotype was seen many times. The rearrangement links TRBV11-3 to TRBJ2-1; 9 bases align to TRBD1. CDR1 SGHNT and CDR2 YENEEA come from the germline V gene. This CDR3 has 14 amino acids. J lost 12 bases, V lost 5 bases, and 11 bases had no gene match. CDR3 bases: TGTGCCAGCAGCGAACGACAGGGGGTCGAGGGGCAGTTCTTC. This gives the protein CASSERQGVEGQFF.

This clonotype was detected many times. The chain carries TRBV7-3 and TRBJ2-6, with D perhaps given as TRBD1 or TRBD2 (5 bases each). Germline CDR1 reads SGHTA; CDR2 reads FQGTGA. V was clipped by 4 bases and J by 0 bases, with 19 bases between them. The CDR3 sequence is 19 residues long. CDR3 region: CASSSYMGPGISGANVLTF. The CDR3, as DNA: TGTGCCAGCAGCTCCTATATGGGACCTGGAATCTCTGGGGCCAACGTCCTGACTTTC. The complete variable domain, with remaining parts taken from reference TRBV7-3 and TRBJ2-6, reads GAGVSQTPSNKVTEKGKYVELRCDPISGHTALYWYRQSLGQGPEFLIYFQGTGAADDSGLPNDRFFAVRPEGSVSTLKIQRTERGDSAVYLCASSSYMGPGISGANVLTFGAGSRLTVL.

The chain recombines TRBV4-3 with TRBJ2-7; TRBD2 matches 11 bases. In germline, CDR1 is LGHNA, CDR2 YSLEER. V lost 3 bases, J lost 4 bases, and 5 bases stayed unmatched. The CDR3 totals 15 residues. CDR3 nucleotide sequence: TGCGCCAGCAGCCATGCGACTAGCGGGGAGTACGAGCAGTACTTC. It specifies CASSHATSGEYEQYF.

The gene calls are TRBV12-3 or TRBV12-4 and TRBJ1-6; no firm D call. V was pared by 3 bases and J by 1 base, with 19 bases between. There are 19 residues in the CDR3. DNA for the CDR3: TGTGCCAGCAGTTTTAGAGGTGGGATCGTTGGATCCTATAATTCACCCCTCCACTTT. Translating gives CASSFRGGIVGSYNSPLHF.

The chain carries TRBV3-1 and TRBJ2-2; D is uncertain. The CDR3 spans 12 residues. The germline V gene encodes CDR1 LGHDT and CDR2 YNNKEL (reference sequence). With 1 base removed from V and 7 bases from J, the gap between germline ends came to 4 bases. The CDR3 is CASSQVVGELFF. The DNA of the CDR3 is TGTGCCAGCAGCCAAGTAGTCGGGGAGCTGTTTTTT.

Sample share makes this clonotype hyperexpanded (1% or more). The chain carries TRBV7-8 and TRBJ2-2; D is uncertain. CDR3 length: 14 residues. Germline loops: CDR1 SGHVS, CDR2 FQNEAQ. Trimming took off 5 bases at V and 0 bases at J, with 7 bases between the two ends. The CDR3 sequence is CASSAVANTGELFF. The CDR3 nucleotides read TGTGCCAGCAGCGCAGTCGCGAACACCGGGGAGCTGTTTTTT.

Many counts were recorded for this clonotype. The CDR3 loop is CASSPDRDRGLNYGYTF. Here the CDR3 DNA reads TGTGCCAGCAGCCCCGACCGGGACAGGGGGCTTAACTATGGCTACACCTTC. V is TRBV7-2 and J is TRBJ1-2, with 12 nucleotides matching TRBD1. Per germline, CDR1 SGHTA and CDR2 FQGNSA. CDR3 size: 17 residues. The trim removed 5 bases at V and 1 base at J, leaving 8 bases unmatched.

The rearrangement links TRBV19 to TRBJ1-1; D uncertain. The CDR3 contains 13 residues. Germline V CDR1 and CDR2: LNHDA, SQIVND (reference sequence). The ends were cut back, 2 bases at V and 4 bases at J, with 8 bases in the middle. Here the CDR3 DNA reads TGTGCCAGTAGTATAACGCACCCCACTGAAGCTTTCTTT. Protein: CASSITHPTEAFF.

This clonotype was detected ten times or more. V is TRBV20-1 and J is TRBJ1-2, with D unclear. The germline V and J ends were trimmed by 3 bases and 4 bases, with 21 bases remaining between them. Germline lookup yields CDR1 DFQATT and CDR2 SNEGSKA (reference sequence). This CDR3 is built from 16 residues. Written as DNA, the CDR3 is TGCAGTGCTAGGGTCGATTCGGTTCTAACTCTCTATGGCTACACCTTC. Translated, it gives CSARVDSVLTLYGYTF.

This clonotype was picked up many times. The CDR3: CASGTWNTEAFF. CDR3 in DNA: TGTGCCAGCGGTACATGGAACACTGAAGCTTTCTTT. The chain uses TRBV6-5 and TRBJ1-1; D gene ambiguous. The V end was cut by 8 bases, the J end by 1 base, with 8 bases between. Germline values: CDR1 MNHEY, CDR2 SVGAGI. This CDR3 contains 12 residues.

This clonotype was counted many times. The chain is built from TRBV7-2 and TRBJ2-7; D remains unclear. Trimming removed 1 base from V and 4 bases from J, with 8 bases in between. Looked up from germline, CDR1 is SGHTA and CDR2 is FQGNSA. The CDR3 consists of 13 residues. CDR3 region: CASSLEVSYEQYV. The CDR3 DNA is TGTGCCAGCAGCTTAGAGGTCAGTTACGAGCAGTACGTC.

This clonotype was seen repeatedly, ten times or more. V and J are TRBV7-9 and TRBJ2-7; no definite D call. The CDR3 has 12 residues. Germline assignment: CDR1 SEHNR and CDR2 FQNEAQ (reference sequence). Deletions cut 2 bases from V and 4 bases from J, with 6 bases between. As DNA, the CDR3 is TGTGCCAGCAGCTTATCTGGGTACGAGCAGTACTTC. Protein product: CASSLSGYEQYF.

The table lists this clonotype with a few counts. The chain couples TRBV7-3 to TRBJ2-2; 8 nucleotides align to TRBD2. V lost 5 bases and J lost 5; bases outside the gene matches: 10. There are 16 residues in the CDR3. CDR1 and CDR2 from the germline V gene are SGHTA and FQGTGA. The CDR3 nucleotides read TGTGCCAGCAGCCCCGGGGGGGGGCTTGGAACCGGGGAGCTGTTTTTT. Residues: CASSPGGGLGTGELFF.